This TCR beta chain came from a study of tumour-infiltrating T cells in Burkitt lymphoma. Study context: The Burkitt lymphoma cohort spanned all epidemiological subtypes. Productive clonality predicted overall and progression-free survival. Overall study results and limits: Many Burkitt lymphoma patients shared several public clonotypes.

V gave up 4 bases and J gave up 2 bases; unmatched junction bases: 4. This CDR3 contains 14 residues. Germline V gene lookup returns CDR1 LNHDA and CDR2 SQIVND (reference sequence). Assay: immunoSEQ multiplex PCR; the TCRdb copy retains only in-frame clones and omits some. The data show fewer than 250 clones, about 89% seen once. To note about this clone: What it binds is unknown.

The TCR sequence derives from a human donor with Burkitt lymphoma. This chain links TRBV19 with TRBJ2-7; 8 positions agree with TRBD2. Sequenced input: tumor tissue. The CDR3 reads CASSTPGGTYEQYF. CDR3 coding DNA: TGTGCCAGTAGTACGCCGGGGGGGACCTACGAGCAGTACTTC. The full variable domain, in which reference TRBV19 and TRBJ2-7 provide the parts outside the CDR3, is DGGITQSPKYLFRKEGQNVTLSCEQNLNHDAMYWYRQDPGQGLRLIYYSQIVNDFQKGDIAEGYSVSREKKESFPLTVTSAQKNPTAFYLCASSTPGGTYEQYFGPGTRLTVT.